This T cell receptor beta chain was documented in a study of CD8 T cells in ankylosing spondylitis. Notes on the study in general: Ankylosing spondylitis blood seemed to carry a telltale TCR beta motif made of roughly 8 highly homologous variants. Within peripheral blood, clones linked to disease were CD8+ and relatively rare. Disease-linked clones were reportedly significantly enriched in matched ankylosing spondylitis synovial fluid. Existing reports had already noted some motif variants in reactive arthritis synovial fluid and blood.

For TCR beta, libraries came from quantitative 5'-RACE with molecular barcodes. TCRdb itself ran the 5' RACE reads through MiXCR, one entry per CDR3 protein. The sample comprises 450,000 or so distinct CDR3 sequences, roughly 27% of which are singletons, and 0.85% to 1% rests with the top ten. A few counts support this clonotype. Antigen: not known. The clonotype originates from a male donor with ankylosing spondylitis. The sequenced material came from blood, either unsorted or a sorted T cell fraction (not recorded which).

CDR3 residues: CSARPRGSTYEQYF. In DNA, the CDR3 is TGCAGTGCTAGACCTCGGGGTTCGACCTACGAGCAGTACTTC. The chain has TRBV20-1 and TRBJ2-7; the D gene is possibly TRBD2 (5 bases). V gave up 2 bases and J gave up 2 bases, with 13 bases separating them. In germline, CDR1 is DFQATT, CDR2 SNEGSKA (reference sequence). This CDR3 is 14 amino acids long.